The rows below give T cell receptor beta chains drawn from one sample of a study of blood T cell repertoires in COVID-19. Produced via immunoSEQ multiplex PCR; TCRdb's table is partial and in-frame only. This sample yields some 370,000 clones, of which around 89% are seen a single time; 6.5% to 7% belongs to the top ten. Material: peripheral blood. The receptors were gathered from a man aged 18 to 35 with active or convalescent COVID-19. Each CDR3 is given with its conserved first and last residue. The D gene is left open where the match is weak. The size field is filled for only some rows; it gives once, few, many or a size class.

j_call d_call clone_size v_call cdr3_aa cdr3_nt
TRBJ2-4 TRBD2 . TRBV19 CASSIPPGRFIAKNIQYF TGTGCCAGTAGTATCCCGCCCGGGAGGTTCATAGCCAAAAACATTCAGTACTTC
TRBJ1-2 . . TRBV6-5 CASSYSDGVRYGYTF TGTGCCAGCAGTTACTCGGACGGGGTTCGGTATGGCTACACCTTC
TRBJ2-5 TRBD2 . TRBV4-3 CASSRKVQSGGAPETQYF TGCGCCAGCAGCCGGAAGGTGCAAAGCGGGGGGGCCCCAGAGACCCAGTACTTC
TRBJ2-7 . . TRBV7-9 CASEWGGGDEQYF TGTGCCTCCGAGTGGGGGGGCGGAGACGAGCAGTACTTC
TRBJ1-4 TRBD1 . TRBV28 CASSSQPTGRLEKLFF TGTGCCAGCAGTTCCCAACCGACAGGGAGGCTAGAAAAACTGTTTTTT
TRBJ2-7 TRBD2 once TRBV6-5 CASNLADPSYEQYF TGTGCCAGCAACCTAGCGGACCCCTCCTACGAGCAGTACTTC
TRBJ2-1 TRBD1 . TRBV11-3 CASSLDGRQGYNEQFF TGTGCCAGCAGCTTAGATGGGCGACAGGGTTACAATGAGCAGTTCTTC
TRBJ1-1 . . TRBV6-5 CASSRGRDDTEAFF TGTGCCAGCAGCAGGGGTCGGGACGACACTGAAGCTTTCTTT
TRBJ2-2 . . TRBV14 CASSHALASFWTGELFF TGTGCCAGCAGCCACGCCCTAGCGAGTTTTTGGACCGGGGAGCTGTTTTTT
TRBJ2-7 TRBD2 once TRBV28 CASSPPSGPYEQYF TGTGCCAGCAGTCCCCCTAGCGGGCCCTACGAGCAGTACTTC
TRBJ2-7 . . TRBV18 CASSPLGGYEQYF TGTGCCAGCTCACCACTGGGGGGATACGAGCAGTACTTC
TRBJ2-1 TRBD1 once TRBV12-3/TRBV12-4 CASRQGYEQFF TGTGCCAGCAGACAGGGGTATGAGCAGTTCTTC
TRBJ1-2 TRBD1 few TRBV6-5 CASSYTTGVGGYTF TGTGCCAGCAGTTACACGACAGGGGTCGGTGGCTACACCTTC
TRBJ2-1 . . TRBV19 CASSILRASGNEQFF TGTGCCAGTAGTATATTGAGAGCGTCAGGGAATGAGCAGTTCTTC
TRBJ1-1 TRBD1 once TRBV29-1 CSVDRQGDGAFF TGCAGCGTCGATAGACAGGGCGATGGAGCTTTCTTT
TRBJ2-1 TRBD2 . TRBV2 CASLLAGELGEQFF TGTGCCAGCCTACTAGCGGGAGAATTGGGTGAGCAGTTCTTC
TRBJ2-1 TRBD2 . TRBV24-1 CATSDSSLAGGEQFF TGTGCCACCAGTGATTCTTCCCTAGCGGGGGGTGAGCAGTTCTTC
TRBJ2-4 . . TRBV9 CASSVESERNIQYF TGTGCCAGCAGCGTAGAGTCGGAGAGGAACATTCAGTACTTC
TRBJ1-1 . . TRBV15 CATSRDRWANTEAFF TGTGCCACCAGCAGAGATAGGTGGGCGAACACTGAAGCTTTCTTT
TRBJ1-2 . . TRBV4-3 CASSPAQGRVGYTF TGCGCCAGCAGCCCTGCCCAGGGTAGAGTAGGCTACACCTTC
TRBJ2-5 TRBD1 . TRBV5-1 CASRGLETGVRETQYF TGCGCCAGCAGGGGTCTCGAGACAGGGGTACGAGAGACCCAGTACTTC
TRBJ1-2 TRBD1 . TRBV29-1 CSVGTGYGYTF TGCAGCGTTGGGACAGGGTACGGCTACACCTTC
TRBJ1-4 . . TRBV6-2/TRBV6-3 CASSLAGLGYEKLFF TGTGCCAGCAGTCTTGCCGGGTTAGGATATGAAAAACTGTTTTTT
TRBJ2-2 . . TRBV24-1 CATSDLGGVGTGELFF TGTGCCACCAGTGATTTAGGTGGAGTCGGAACCGGGGAGCTGTTTTTT
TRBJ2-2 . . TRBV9 CASSATSINTGELFF TGTGCCAGCAGCGCAACTAGCATTAACACCGGGGAGCTGTTTTTT
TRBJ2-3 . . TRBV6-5 CASATGSATDTQYF TGTGCCAGCGCGACAGGATCGGCAACAGATACGCAGTATTTT
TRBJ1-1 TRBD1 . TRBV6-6 CASSNRGGTEAFF TGTGCCAGCAGCAACAGGGGCGGCACTGAAGCTTTCTTT
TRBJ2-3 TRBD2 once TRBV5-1 CASSPSTSGGADTQYF TGCGCCAGCAGCCCGTCGACTAGCGGGGGGGCAGATACGCAGTATTTT
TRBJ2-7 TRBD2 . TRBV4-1 CASSQEVLAGGLRPYEQYF TGCGCCAGCAGCCAAGAGGTCCTAGCGGGGGGGCTGCGCCCCTACGAGCAGTACTTC
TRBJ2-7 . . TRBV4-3 CASSQDSSSAYGQYF TGCGCCAGCAGCCAAGATTCTAGTAGCGCCTACGGGCAGTACTTC
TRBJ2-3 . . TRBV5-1 CASSAPGTSTDTQYF TGCGCCAGCAGCGCCCCCGGGACTAGCACAGATACGCAGTATTTT
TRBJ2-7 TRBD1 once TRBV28 CASSWDSESYEQYF TGTGCCAGCAGTTGGGACAGCGAATCCTACGAGCAGTACTTC
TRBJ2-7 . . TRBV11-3 CASSLLGRTEQYF TGTGCCAGCAGCTTATTGGGCCGAACAGAGCAGTACTTC
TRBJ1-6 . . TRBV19 CASSIIANSPLHF TGTGCCAGTAGTATAATAGCTAATTCACCCCTCCACTTT
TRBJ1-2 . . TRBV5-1 CASSLTGFEYGYTF TGCGCCAGCAGCTTGACAGGTTTCGAATATGGCTACACCTTC
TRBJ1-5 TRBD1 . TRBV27 CASHSQQGPRVSNQPQHF TGTGCCAGCCATTCTCAACAGGGGCCCAGGGTTAGCAATCAGCCCCAGCATTTT
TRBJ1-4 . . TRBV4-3 CASSQGQGIPNGEKLFF TGCGCCAGCAGCCAAGGTCAGGGTATCCCAAATGGGGAAAAACTGTTTTTT
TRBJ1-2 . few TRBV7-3 CASSLTASNYGYTF TGTGCCAGCAGCTTAACGGCCTCTAACTATGGCTACACCTTC
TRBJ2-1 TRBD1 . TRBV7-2 CASSSQGAPLYEQFF TGTGCCAGCAGCTCACAGGGGGCCCCCTTATATGAGCAGTTCTTC
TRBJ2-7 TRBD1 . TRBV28 CASRPEQGIYEQYF TGTGCCAGCAGACCGGAACAGGGGATCTACGAGCAGTACTTC
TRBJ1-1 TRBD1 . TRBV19 CASKAGDRGMNTEAFF TGTGCCAGTAAGGCTGGGGACAGGGGAATGAACACTGAAGCTTTCTTT
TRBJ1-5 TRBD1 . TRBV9 CASSQGGSNQPQHF TGTGCCAGCAGCCAGGGGGGTAGCAATCAGCCCCAGCATTTT
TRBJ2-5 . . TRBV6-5 CATSPGQRQETQYF TGTGCCACGTCCCCGGGACAAAGACAAGAGACCCAGTACTTC
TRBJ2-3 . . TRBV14 CASSSSGDTQYF TGTGCCAGCAGCTCTTCCGGGGATACGCAGTATTTT
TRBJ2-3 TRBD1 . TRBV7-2 CASSRRQGKSTDTQYF TGTGCCAGCAGCCGTCGACAGGGCAAAAGCACAGATACGCAGTATTTT
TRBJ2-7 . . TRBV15 CATSRLYSYEQYF TGTGCCACCAGCAGGCTCTACTCCTACGAGCAGTACTTC
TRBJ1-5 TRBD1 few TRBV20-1 CSASPGQGAVQPQHF TGCAGTGCTAGTCCCGGACAGGGGGCAGTTCAGCCCCAGCATTTT
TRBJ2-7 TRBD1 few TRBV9 CASSVGSGQGSYEQYF TGTGCCAGCAGCGTAGGTTCGGGACAGGGGTCCTACGAGCAGTACTTC
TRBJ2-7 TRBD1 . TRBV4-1 CASSHRDRAYEQYF TGCGCCAGCAGCCACAGGGACAGGGCCTACGAGCAGTACTTC